This T cell receptor (beta chain) comes out of a study of vaccination and CD4 T cells after COVID-19. Background on the study: Cells were stimulated with overlapping spike peptide pools from SARS-CoV-2, HCoV-NL63, HCoV-OC43 and HCoV-229E.

Indicated treatment: 10-day PBMC culture with coronavirus spike peptide pools or control peptides (ViraFEST assay). Ahead of the COVID-19 pandemic (2011-2018), the CD4+ T cells of the unexposed donor were collected. Findings and limits, study-wide: Within the convalescent patients, spike mono-reactivity was found in 304 of 307 vaccine-specific clones.

This CDR3 spans 15 amino acids. Germline loops: CDR1 MNHEY, CDR2 SVGAGI. After removal of 4 bases from V and 5 bases from J, the junction contained 6 bases not matched to a gene. This clonotype is labeled as medium-sized. Its antigen is not known. Sequencing of the DNA from cultured CD4+ T cells was carried out with the Oncomine TCR Beta short-read assay. Researchers extracted genomic DNA from CD4+ T cells that had been cultured. TCRdb re-analysed the PCR reads in MiXCR, keeping a single row per CDR3 protein. The profile shows more than 10,000 distinct CDR3 sequences, about a third of them singletons. The genes are TRBV6-5 and TRBJ1-5; 9 nucleotides match TRBD1. Sequences were obtained from CD4+ T cells from blood, cultured in vitro. This TCR came from a human donor in good health. The CDR3 nucleotides read TGTGCCAGCAGTTGGACAGGGGCTCAAGATCAGCCCCAGCATTTT. Its translation: CASSWTGAQDQPQHF.